The rows below give T cell receptor beta chains drawn from one sample of a study of regulatory T cells in long-lasting Graves disease. TCRdb re-called the multiplex PCR reads with MiXCR, one entry per CDR3 protein. The table has 450,000 to 700,000 distinct CDR3 sequences, about 13% seen once. These data were also filed under a second study, of T cells in Graves' hyperthyroidism and ophthalmopathy.

The sample was peripheral blood mononuclear cells (PBMCs), taken at new diagnosis, from a patient treated with antithyroid drugs. The receptors come from a man aged 25 to 45 with Graves disease. Each CDR3 is given with its conserved first and last residue. A D gene is named only where the DNA matches it firmly. Clone size is shown for a subset of rows, as once, few, many or a class of expanded clone.

>TRBV7-2|-|TRBJ2-3|many
CASSQDSLTGLDTQYF
TGTGCCAGCAGCCAAGATTCTTTAACGGGGCTAGATACGCAGTATTTT
>TRBV7-2|-|TRBJ2-4|many
CASSLVGSDIQYF
TGTGCCAGCAGCTTAGTCGGGAGCGACATTCAGTACTTC
>TRBV6-5|TRBD2|TRBJ2-7|many
CASSSIGTSGRRSYEQYF
TGTGCCAGCAGTTCCATCGGGACTAGCGGGAGGAGGTCCTACGAGCAGTACTTC
>TRBV11-2|-|TRBJ2-5|many
CASSLAARGEETQYF
TGTGCCAGCAGCTTAGCGGCCCGCGGAGAAGAGACCCAGTACTTC
>TRBV5-8|-|TRBJ2-1|-
CASSRTRGSFNEQFF
TGTGCCAGCAGCAGGACTAGGGGGAGTTTTAATGAGCAGTTCTTC
>TRBV20-1|-|TRBJ2-7|many
CSARPAGYEQYF
TGCAGTGCGAGGCCAGCAGGGTACGAGCAGTACTTC
>TRBV6-1|-|TRBJ1-5|few
CASSAEMGQPQHF
TGTGCCAGCAGTGCAGAAATGGGTCAGCCCCAGCATTTT
>TRBV6-1|-|TRBJ2-2|-
CASTAVVAVSTGELFF
TGTGCCAGCACGGCCGTTGTAGCAGTGAGCACCGGGGAGCTGTTTTTT
>TRBV6-1|TRBD1|TRBJ1-2|many
CASSGTGGAGYTF
TGTGCCAGCAGTGGGACAGGGGGCGCGGGCTACACCTTC
>TRBV2|-|TRBJ2-1|many
CASRLVNNEQFF
TGTGCCAGCAGGTTGGTGAACAATGAGCAGTTCTTC
>TRBV29-1|-|TRBJ2-1|-
CSVERGGNEQFF
TGCAGCGTTGAGAGGGGTGGGAATGAGCAGTTCTTC
>TRBV20-1|TRBD2|TRBJ2-1|many
CSARGAGEVHGEQFF
TGCAGTGCTAGAGGGGCGGGAGAGGTCCATGGTGAGCAGTTCTTC
>TRBV10-3|-|TRBJ2-1|-
CATVPSNYNEQFF
TGTGCCACCGTACCTAGCAACTACAATGAGCAGTTCTTC
>TRBV15|TRBD1|TRBJ2-3|many
CATSRSLDRGRADTQYF
TGTGCCACCAGCAGATCCCTAGACAGGGGGCGAGCAGATACGCAGTATTTT
>TRBV7-9|-|TRBJ2-2|-
CASSFQGPGELFF
TGTGCCAGCAGCTTTCAGGGGCCCGGGGAGCTGTTTTTT
>TRBV7-3|TRBD2|TRBJ2-1|few
CASRRTGGQSDEQFF
TGTGCCAGCAGACGTACGGGAGGTCAGTCCGATGAGCAGTTCTTC
>TRBV20-1|-|TRBJ2-7|many
CSARDSTGYEQYF
TGCAGTGCTAGAGATTCGACTGGCTACGAGCAGTACTTC
>TRBV6-5|-|TRBJ2-5|-
CASSYSGEFAVETQYF
TGTGCCAGCAGTTACTCGGGCGAGTTCGCCGTAGAGACCCAGTACTTC
>TRBV10-3|-|TRBJ2-7|-
CAIRGRDEQYF
TGTGCCATCAGGGGCCGGGACGAGCAGTACTTC
>TRBV3-1|-|TRBJ2-6|many
CASSQVSGANVLTF
TGCGCCAGCAGCCAAGTCTCTGGGGCCAACGTCCTGACTTTC
>TRBV2|TRBD2|TRBJ2-2|many
CASSEIPIGLAGSSTGELFF
TGTGCCAGCAGTGAAATCCCGATTGGACTAGCGGGAAGCAGCACCGGGGAGCTGTTTTTT
>TRBV25-1|-|TRBJ1-5|few
CASSEFGASGYNQPQHF
TGTGCCAGCAGTGAATTTGGGGCTTCGGGATACAATCAGCCCCAGCATTTT
>TRBV5-1|-|TRBJ1-1|many
CASSFNTEAFF
TGTGCCAGCAGCTTTAACACTGAAGCTTTCTTT
>TRBV12-3/TRBV12-4|TRBD2|TRBJ2-1|-
CASSFFGSGSHNEQFF
TGTGCCAGCAGTTTCTTTGGTAGCGGGAGCCACAATGAGCAGTTCTTC
>TRBV29-1|-|TRBJ2-3|many
CSVEDRGGGTDTQYF
TGCAGCGTTGAAGATCGGGGCGGTGGCACAGATACGCAGTATTTT
>TRBV29-1|-|TRBJ1-1|many
CSVTRAGASPEAFF
TGCAGCGTTACACGGGCAGGGGCGAGTCCTGAAGCTTTCTTT
>TRBV12-5|-|TRBJ2-7|many
CASGQGQPGIYEQYF
TGTGCTAGTGGCCAGGGTCAACCGGGGATTTACGAGCAGTACTTC
>TRBV30|-|TRBJ2-7|many
CAGISRKSYEQYF
TGTGCCGGAATTTCGAGGAAATCCTACGAGCAGTACTTC
>TRBV5-5|-|TRBJ2-3|-
CASTKAGESTDTQYF
TGTGCCAGCACTAAGGCCGGTGAATCCACAGATACGCAGTATTTT
>TRBV9|TRBD1|TRBJ2-4|few
CASSPDRENIQYF
TGTGCCAGCAGCCCGGACAGGGAAAACATTCAGTACTTC
>TRBV27|TRBD2|TRBJ2-7|few
CASSPGGGIEQYF
TGTGCCAGCAGTCCCGGGGGGGGAATAGAGCAGTACTTC
>TRBV7-2|TRBD1|TRBJ2-1|many
CASSLVGTGAYNEQFF
TGTGCCAGCAGCTTAGTTGGGACAGGGGCCTACAATGAGCAGTTCTTC
>TRBV20-1|-|TRBJ2-7|many
CSARGNSYEQYF
TGCAGTGCTAGGGGTAACTCCTACGAGCAGTACTTC
>TRBV29-1|-|TRBJ2-3|many
CSVANTREAQYF
TGCAGCGTTGCCAATACTAGAGAGGCGCAGTATTTT
>TRBV13|-|TRBJ2-4|-
CASSHQLGNIQYF
TGTGCCAGCAGCCATCAACTGGGAAACATTCAGTACTTC
>TRBV7-6|-|TRBJ2-7|-
CASSLCLREDSYEQYF
TGTGCCAGCAGCTTATGTTTGCGGGAAGACTCCTACGAGCAGTACTTC
>TRBV7-2|-|TRBJ1-5|-
CASSLVGGERQPQHF
TGTGCCAGCAGCTTAGTGGGGGGGGAGAGACAGCCCCAGCATTTT
>TRBV27|TRBD2|TRBJ2-1|-
CASRSSGIYEQFF
TGTGCCAGCAGGTCTAGCGGGATCTATGAGCAGTTCTTC
>TRBV11-2|-|TRBJ2-5|many
CASSLERAETQYF
TGTGCCAGCAGCTTAGAGAGGGCGGAGACCCAGTACTTC
>TRBV2|-|TRBJ2-5|many
CASRETDYGPETQYF
TGTGCCAGCAGAGAGACAGATTACGGGCCAGAGACCCAGTACTTC
>TRBV6-2/TRBV6-3|-|TRBJ1-6|-
CASSYAFGGSNNSPLHF
TGTGCCAGCAGTTACGCCTTTGGGGGATCCAATAATTCACCCCTCCACTTT
>TRBV20-1|-|TRBJ2-1|many
CSAADRTEYLNEQFF
TGCAGTGCTGCTGATAGGACTGAATACCTCAATGAGCAGTTCTTC
>TRBV6-2/TRBV6-3|-|TRBJ2-1|many
CASSPLRDEQFF
TGTGCCAGCAGCCCCCTTAGGGATGAGCAGTTCTTC
>TRBV5-1|-|TRBJ2-7|few
CASSSSRAEEQYF
TGCGCCAGCAGCTCCTCTAGGGCGGAAGAGCAGTACTTC
>TRBV19|-|TRBJ2-1|-
CASSIRESTNEQFF
TGTGCCAGTAGTATACGGGAGAGCACCAATGAGCAGTTCTTC
>TRBV6-5|-|TRBJ1-1|many
CASSYKEGPGTEAFF
TGTGCCAGCAGTTACAAGGAGGGGCCAGGCACTGAAGCTTTCTTT
>TRBV5-1|TRBD1|TRBJ1-1|many
CASSFDREGREAFF
TGCGCCAGCAGCTTCGACAGGGAAGGCCGCGAAGCTTTCTTT
>TRBV12-3/TRBV12-4|TRBD1|TRBJ2-5|many
CASSTPGQGARPSVETQYF
TGTGCCAGCAGTACCCCGGGACAGGGGGCGCGCCCGAGTGTAGAGACCCAGTACTTC
>TRBV11-2|TRBD1|TRBJ1-5|few
CASSLRGTGQPQHF
TGTGCCAGCAGCCTTAGGGGGACAGGTCAGCCCCAGCATTTT
>TRBV11-2|TRBD2|TRBJ2-3|many
CASSLGTSGTTDTQYF
TGTGCCAGCAGCCTGGGGACTAGCGGGACTACAGATACGCAGTATTTT
>TRBV5-1|TRBD2|TRBJ2-2|-
CASSGGSNTGELFF
TGCGCCAGCAGCGGCGGGAGTAACACCGGGGAGCTGTTTTTT
>TRBV14|TRBD2|TRBJ2-3|-
CASSQYIGTSGRVADTQYF
TGTGCCAGCAGCCAATACATCGGGACTAGCGGGAGAGTGGCGGATACGCAGTATTTT
>TRBV20-1|-|TRBJ2-7|few
CSARDTSGLEQYF
TGCAGTGCTAGAGATACCTCTGGGCTCGAGCAGTACTTC
>TRBV20-1|-|TRBJ1-5|few
CSARGGEESNQPQHF
TGCAGTGCTAGAGGAGGGGAGGAGAGCAATCAGCCCCAGCATTTT
>TRBV9|-|TRBJ1-6|few
CASSVGADLVNSPLHF
TGTGCCAGCAGCGTAGGGGCCGATCTCGTCAATTCACCCCTCCACTTT
>TRBV2|TRBD1|TRBJ2-5|many
CASTGQGQETQYF
TGTGCCAGCACCGGACAGGGTCAAGAGACCCAGTACTTC
>TRBV5-1|TRBD2|TRBJ2-7|many
CASSLGAGARREQYF
TGCGCCAGCAGCTTGGGTGCGGGAGCAAGACGCGAGCAGTACTTC
>TRBV7-2|-|TRBJ2-7|many
CASSFYRRRGYEQYF
TGTGCCAGCAGCTTCTATCGGCGCAGAGGCTACGAGCAGTACTTC